This TCR beta chain was documented in a study of T cells in Graves' hyperthyroidism and ophthalmopathy. The CDR3 is 14 amino acids. V was clipped by 1 base and J by 3 bases; unmatched bases: 1. Germline CDR1 MGHRA, CDR2 YSYEKL. Clinicians diagnosed patients from clinical symptoms, serum thyroxine and TRAb, thyroid ultrasound and orbital computed tomography. Remarks on this clonotype: Its specificity is not known.

Study-wide results and limits: From stable hyperthyroidism, ophthalmopathy was separated by a 13 V-J model. Among thyroid clonotypes expanded above 0.001, most also appeared in blood.

RNA transcripts served as the template for amplifying TCR beta CDR3 regions. HTBI primers were employed in a first-round RT-PCR of the TCR CDR3. TCRdb itself ran the multiplex PCR reads through MiXCR, one entry per CDR3 protein. The data hold hundreds of thousands of distinct CDR3 sequences, with approximately 13% observed a single time. Sequenced: blood. This sequence joins TRBV4-1 and TRBJ2-5; 8 bases match TRBD1. The sequence came from a woman aged 18 to 35 with Graves' hyperthyroidism. This chain's CDR3 is CASSQAGQEETQYF. The CDR3 DNA reads TGCGCCAGCAGCCAAGCGGGACAGGAAGAGACCCAGTACTTC.